The 2 T cell receptor beta chains in this list originate from one sample, sequenced in a study of blood T cell repertoires in COVID-19. Clones were sequenced by immunoSEQ multiplex PCR, and TCRdb holds only the in-frame ones, with some missing. The data show 150,000 to 200,000 clones, with roughly 82% seen just once and around 7% held by the top ten. Sequenced input: peripheral blood. The receptors here all came from a woman aged 40-49 years with COVID-19, enrolled during active disease.

The chain links TRBV4-1 to TRBJ1-4; TRBD1 aligns across 7 bases. V lost 4 bases to trimming and J lost 6 bases; unmatched junction nucleotides: 11. Germline CDR1 MGHRA, CDR2 YSYEKL. The CDR3 is 16 amino acids. Here the CDR3 DNA reads TGCGCCAGCAGCCGGATAACAGGGGAGGTGGATGAAAAACTGTTTTTT. Its translation is CASSRITGEVDEKLFF.

The chain carries TRBV30 and TRBJ1-1; D uncertain. Germline lookup yields CDR1 GTSNPN and CDR2 SVGIG (reference sequence). Trimming pared 0 bases from V and 1 base from J, leaving 6 bases between. CDR3 length: 13 residues. In nucleotides, the CDR3 is TGTGCCTGGAGTGTGGGCACGAACACTGAAGCTTTCTTT. This translates into CAWSVGTNTEAFF.